What follows describes a single TCR beta chain. This record belongs to a study of CD8 T cells in Susac syndrome. The CDR3 consists of 15 residues. J lost 3 bases, V lost 5 bases, and 7 bases had no gene match. CDR1 and CDR2 (germline): LNHDA, SQIVND (reference sequence). A quantity of about 0.45 to 1 ug RNA underwent reverse transcription using random hexamers. TCRdb reprocessed the immunoSEQ multiplex PCR reads via MiXCR and lists one record per CDR3 protein. The sample lists a few hundred thousand distinct CDR3 sequences, 75% to 90% occurring once. The origin of this receptor is a human donor with multiple sclerosis. The sample comprised CD8+ T cells from PBMCs. This chain connects TRBV19 to TRBJ2-5; TRBD2 aligns across 9 bases. The CDR3 DNA is TGTGCCAGTAGTTGGGGTCCTAGCGGGAAAGAGACCCAGTACTTC. It yields the protein CASSWGPSGKETQYF.